This TCR beta chain originates from a study of CD8 T cells in Susac syndrome. Controls matched for age and sex were healthy donors. cDNA came from about 0.46 to 1 ug RNA primed by random hexamers. TCRdb processed the immunoSEQ multiplex PCR reads anew with MiXCR; each CDR3 protein has one entry. The sample consists of about 120,000 distinct CDR3 sequences, about 93% of them appearing once. The J segment lost 3 bases and the V segment lost 5 bases, leaving 7 bases of the junction unmatched. There are 15 residues in the CDR3. Germline CDR1 and CDR2: SGHTA and FQGTGA. The chain has TRBV7-3 and TRBJ2-4, with 7 nucleotides matching TRBD2. The clonotype originates from a human donor in good health. Material: CD4+ T cells from PBMCs. The CDR3, as DNA: TGTGCCAGCAGCCCCACGGCGGGAGTCAAAAACATTCAGTACTTC. Translated, it gives CASSPTAGVKNIQYF.